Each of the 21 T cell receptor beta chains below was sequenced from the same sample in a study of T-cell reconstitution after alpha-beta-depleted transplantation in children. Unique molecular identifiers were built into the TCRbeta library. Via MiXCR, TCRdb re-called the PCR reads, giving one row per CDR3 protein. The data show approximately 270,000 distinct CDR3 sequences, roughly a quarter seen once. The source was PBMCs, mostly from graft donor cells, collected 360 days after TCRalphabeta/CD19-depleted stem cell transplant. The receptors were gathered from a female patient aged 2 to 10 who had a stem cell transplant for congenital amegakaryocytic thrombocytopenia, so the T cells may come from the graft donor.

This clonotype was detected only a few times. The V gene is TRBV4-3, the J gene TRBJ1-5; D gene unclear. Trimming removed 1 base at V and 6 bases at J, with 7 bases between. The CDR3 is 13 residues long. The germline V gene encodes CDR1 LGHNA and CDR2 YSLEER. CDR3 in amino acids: CASSQVVGQPQHF. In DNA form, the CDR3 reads TGCGCCAGCAGCCAAGTGGTGGGTCAGCCCCAGCATTTT.

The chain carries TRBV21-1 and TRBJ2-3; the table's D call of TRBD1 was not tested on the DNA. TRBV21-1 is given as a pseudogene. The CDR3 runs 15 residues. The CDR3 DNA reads TGTGCCAGCAGCAAAACGGGGGGTTACACAGATACGCAGTATTTT. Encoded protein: CASSKTGGYTDTQYF.

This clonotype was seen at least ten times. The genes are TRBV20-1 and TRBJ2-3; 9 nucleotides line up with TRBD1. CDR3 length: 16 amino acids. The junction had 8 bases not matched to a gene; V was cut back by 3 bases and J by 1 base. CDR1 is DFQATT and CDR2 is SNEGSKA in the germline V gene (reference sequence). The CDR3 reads CSASGDREGGTDTQYF. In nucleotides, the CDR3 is TGCAGTGCTAGTGGGGACAGGGAAGGGGGCACAGATACGCAGTATTTT.

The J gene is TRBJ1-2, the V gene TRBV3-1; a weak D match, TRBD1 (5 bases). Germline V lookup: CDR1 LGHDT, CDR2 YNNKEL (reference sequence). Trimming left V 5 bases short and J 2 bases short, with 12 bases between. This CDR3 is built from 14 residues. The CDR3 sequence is CASSGGTENYGYTF. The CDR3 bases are TGTGCCAGCAGCGGCGGGACGGAAAACTATGGCTACACCTTC.

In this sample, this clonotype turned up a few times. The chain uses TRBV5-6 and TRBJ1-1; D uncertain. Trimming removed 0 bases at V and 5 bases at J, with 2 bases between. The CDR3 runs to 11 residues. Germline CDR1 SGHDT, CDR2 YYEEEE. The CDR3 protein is CASSLATEAFF. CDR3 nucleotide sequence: TGTGCCAGCAGCTTGGCAACTGAAGCTTTCTTT.

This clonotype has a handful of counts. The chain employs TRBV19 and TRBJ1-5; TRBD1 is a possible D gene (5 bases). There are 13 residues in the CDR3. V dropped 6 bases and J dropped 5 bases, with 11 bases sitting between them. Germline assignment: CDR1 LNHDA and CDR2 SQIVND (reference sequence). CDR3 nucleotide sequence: TGTGCCAGTAGAGACAGATCCTATCAGCCCCAGCATTTT. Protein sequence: CASRDRSYQPQHF.

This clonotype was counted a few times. CDR3 coding DNA: TGTGCCAGCAGCTTAGTTGGCGGGGCCGGGGAGCTGTTTTTT. The encoded protein is CASSLVGGAGELFF. This chain links TRBV11-2 with TRBJ2-2, with D perhaps matching TRBD2 (6 bases). From germline, CDR1 is SGHAT and CDR2 FQNNGV. V was pared by 1 base and J by 6 bases, with 9 bases between. The CDR3 is made up of 14 amino acids.

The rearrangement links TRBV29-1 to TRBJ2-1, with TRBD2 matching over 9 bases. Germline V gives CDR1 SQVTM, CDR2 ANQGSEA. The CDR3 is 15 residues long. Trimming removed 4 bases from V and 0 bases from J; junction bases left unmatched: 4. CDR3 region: CSVGTSDSSYNEQFF. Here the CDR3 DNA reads TGCAGCGTTGGGACTAGCGACTCCTCCTACAATGAGCAGTTCTTC.

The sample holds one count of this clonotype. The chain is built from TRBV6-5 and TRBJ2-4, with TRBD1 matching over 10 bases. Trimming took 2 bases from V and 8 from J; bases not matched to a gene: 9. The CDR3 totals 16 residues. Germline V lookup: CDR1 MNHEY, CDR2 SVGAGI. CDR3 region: CASSYPRQGARDIQYF. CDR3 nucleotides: TGTGCCAGCAGTTACCCCAGACAGGGGGCTAGGGACATTCAGTACTTC.

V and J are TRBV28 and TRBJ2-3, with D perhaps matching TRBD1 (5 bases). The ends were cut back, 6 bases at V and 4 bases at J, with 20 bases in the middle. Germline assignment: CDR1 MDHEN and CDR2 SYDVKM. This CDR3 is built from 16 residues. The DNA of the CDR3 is TGTGCCAGCAGCTTCCCCCAGGGCGTAGCATCAGATACGCAGTATTTT. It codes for CASSFPQGVASDTQYF.

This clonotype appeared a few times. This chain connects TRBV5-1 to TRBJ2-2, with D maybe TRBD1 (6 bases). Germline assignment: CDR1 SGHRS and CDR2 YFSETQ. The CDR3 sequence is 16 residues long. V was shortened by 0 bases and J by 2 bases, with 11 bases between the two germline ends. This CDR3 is CASSLDRASNTGELFF. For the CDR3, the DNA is TGCGCCAGCAGCTTGGACAGGGCTTCAAACACCGGGGAGCTGTTTTTT.

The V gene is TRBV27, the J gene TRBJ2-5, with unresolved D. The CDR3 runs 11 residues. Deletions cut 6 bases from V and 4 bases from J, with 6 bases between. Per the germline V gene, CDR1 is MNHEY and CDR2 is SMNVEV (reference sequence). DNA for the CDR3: TGTGCCAGCAGCATGGGAGAGACCCAGTACTTC. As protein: CASSMGETQYF.

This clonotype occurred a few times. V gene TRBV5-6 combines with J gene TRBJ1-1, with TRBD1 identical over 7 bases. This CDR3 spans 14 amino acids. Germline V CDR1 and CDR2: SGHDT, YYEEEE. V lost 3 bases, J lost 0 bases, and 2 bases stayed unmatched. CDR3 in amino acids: CASSYGTVNTEAFF. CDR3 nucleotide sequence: TGTGCCAGCAGCTACGGGACAGTGAACACTGAAGCTTTCTTT.

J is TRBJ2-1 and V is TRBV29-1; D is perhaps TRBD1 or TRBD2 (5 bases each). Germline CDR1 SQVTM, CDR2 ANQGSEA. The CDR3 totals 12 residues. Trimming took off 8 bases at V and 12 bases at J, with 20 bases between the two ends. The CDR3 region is CSTLGVQGRQFF. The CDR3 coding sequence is TGCAGCACCTTGGGGGTGCAGGGTAGGCAGTTCTTC.

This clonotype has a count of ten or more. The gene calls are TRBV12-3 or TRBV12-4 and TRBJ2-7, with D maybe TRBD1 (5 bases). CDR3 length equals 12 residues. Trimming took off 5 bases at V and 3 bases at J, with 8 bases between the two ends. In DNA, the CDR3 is TGTGCCAGCAGTATTCAGGGCTACGAGCAGTACTTC. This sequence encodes CASSIQGYEQYF.

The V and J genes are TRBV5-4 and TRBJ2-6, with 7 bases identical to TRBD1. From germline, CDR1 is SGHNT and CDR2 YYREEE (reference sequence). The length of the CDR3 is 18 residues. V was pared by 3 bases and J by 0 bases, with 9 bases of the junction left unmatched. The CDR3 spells CASSSGTVPLSGANVLTF. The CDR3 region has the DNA TGTGCCAGCAGCTCGGGGACAGTCCCCCTCTCTGGGGCCAACGTCCTGACTTTC.

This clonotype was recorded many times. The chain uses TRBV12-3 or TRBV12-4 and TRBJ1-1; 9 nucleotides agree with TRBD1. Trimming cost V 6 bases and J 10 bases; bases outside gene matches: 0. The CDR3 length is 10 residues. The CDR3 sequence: CASRGQGAFF. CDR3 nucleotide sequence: TGTGCCAGCAGGGGACAGGGAGCTTTCTTT.

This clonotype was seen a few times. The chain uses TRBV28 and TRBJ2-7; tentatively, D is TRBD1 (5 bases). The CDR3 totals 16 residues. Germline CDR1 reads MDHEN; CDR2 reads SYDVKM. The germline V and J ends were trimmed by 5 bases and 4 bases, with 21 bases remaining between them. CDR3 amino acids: CASSVTFRTTSYEQYF. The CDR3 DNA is TGTGCCAGCAGTGTAACGTTCAGGACAACCTCGTACGAGCAGTACTTC.

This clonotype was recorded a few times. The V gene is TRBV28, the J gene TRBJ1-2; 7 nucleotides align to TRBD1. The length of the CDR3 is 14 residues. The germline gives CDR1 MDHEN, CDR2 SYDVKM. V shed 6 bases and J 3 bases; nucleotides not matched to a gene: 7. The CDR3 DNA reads TGTGCCAGCAGACCACAGGGGTTAGACTATGGCTACACCTTC. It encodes CASRPQGLDYGYTF.

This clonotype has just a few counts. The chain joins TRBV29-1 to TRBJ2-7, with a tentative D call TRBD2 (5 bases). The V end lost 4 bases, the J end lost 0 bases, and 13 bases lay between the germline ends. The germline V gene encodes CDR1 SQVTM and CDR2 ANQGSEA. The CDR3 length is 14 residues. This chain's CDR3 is CSVVPRGSSYEQYF. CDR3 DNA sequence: TGCAGCGTTGTACCCCGGGGAAGCTCCTACGAGCAGTACTTC.

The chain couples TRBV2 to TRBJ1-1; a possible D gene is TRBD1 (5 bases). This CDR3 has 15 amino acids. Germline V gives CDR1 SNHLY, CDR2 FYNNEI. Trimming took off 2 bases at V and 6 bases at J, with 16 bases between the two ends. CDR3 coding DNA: TGTGCCAGCAGTGAACAGCGGGGGACGAGCGCTGAAGCTTTCTTT. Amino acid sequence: CASSEQRGTSAEAFF. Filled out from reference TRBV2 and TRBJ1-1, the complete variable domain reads EPEVTQTPSHQVTQMGQEVILRCVPISNHLYFYWYRQILGQKVEFLVSFYNNEISEKSEIFDDQFSVERPDGSNFTLKIRSTKLEDSAMYFCASSEQRGTSAEAFFGQGTRLTVV.